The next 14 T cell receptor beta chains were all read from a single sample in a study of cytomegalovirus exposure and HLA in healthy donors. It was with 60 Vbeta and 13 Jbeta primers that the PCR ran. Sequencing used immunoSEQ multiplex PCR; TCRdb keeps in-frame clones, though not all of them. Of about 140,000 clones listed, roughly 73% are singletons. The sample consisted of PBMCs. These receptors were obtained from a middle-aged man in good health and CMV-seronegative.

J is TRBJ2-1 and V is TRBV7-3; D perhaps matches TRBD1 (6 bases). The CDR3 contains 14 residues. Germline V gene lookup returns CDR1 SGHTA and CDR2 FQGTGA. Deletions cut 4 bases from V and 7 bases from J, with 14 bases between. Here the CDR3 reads CASSWLGGKNEQFF. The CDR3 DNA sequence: TGTGCCAGCAGCTGGCTTGGGGGCAAAAATGAGCAGTTCTTC.

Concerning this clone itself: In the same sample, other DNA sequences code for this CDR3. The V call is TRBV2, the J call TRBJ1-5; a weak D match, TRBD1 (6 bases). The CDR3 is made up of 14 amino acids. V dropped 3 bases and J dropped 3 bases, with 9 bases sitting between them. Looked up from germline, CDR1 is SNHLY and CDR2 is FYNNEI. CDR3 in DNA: TGTGCCAGCAGTGAGAGGGGGAACAATCAGCCCCAGCATTTT. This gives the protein CASSERGNNQPQHF.

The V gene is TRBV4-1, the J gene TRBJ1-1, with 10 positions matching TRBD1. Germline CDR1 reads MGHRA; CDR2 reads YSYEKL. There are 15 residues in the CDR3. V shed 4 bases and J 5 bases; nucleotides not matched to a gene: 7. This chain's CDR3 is CASSLFGQGDTEAFF. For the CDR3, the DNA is TGCGCCAGCAGCCTCTTCGGACAGGGGGATACTGAAGCTTTCTTT.

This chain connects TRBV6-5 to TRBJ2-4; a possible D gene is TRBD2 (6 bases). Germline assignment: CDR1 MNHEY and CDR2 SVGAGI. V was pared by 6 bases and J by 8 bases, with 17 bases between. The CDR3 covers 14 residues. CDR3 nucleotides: TGTGCCAGCAGCCAGGGACTTCGGTCGGACATTCAGTACTTC. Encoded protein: CASSQGLRSDIQYF.

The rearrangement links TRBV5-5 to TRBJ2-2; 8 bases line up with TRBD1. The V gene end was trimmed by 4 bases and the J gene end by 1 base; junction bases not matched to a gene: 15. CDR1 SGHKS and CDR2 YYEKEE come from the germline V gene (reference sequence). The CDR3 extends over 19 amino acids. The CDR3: CASSHRGQGALRNTGELFF. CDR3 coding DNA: TGTGCCAGCAGCCACCGGGGGCAGGGGGCGTTGAGGAACACCGGGGAGCTGTTTTTT. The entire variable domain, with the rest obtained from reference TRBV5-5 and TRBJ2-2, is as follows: DAGVTQSPTHLIKTRGQQVTLRCSPISGHKSVSWYQQVLGQGPQFIFQYYEKEERGRGNFPDRFSARQFPNYSSELNVNALLLGDSALYLCASSHRGQGALRNTGELFFGEGSRLTVL.

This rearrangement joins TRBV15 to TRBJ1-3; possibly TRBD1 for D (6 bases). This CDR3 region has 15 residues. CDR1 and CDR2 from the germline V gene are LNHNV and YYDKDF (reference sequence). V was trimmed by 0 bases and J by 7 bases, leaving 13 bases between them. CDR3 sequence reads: CATSRDLAGENTIYF. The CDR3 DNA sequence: TGTGCCACCAGCAGAGATCTGGCAGGGGAGAACACCATATATTTT.

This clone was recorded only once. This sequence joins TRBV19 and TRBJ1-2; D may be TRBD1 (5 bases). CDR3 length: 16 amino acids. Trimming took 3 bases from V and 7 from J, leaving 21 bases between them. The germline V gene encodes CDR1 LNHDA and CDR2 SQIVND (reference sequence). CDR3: CASSISSNKGPSGYTF. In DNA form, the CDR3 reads TGTGCCAGTAGTATCTCCTCCAACAAGGGGCCGAGTGGCTACACCTTC. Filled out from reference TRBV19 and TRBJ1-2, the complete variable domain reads DGGITQSPKYLFRKEGQNVTLSCEQNLNHDAMYWYRQDPGQGLRLIYYSQIVNDFQKGDIAEGYSVSREKKESFPLTVTSAQKNPTAFYLCASSISSNKGPSGYTFGSGTRLTVV.

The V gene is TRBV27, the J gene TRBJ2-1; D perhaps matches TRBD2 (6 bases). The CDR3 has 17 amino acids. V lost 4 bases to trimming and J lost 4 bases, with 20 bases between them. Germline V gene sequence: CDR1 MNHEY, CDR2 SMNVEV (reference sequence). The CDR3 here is CASSSPSPRGRYNEQFF. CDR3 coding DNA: TGTGCCAGCAGTTCCCCCTCCCCACGGGGGAGGTACAATGAGCAGTTCTTC.

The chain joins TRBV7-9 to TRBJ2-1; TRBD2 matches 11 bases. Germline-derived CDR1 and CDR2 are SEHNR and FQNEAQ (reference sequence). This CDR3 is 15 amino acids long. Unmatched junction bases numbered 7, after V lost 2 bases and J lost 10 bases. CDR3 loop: CASSLRLAGGYEQFF. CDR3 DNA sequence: TGTGCCAGCAGCTTACGGCTAGCGGGGGGTTACGAGCAGTTCTTC.

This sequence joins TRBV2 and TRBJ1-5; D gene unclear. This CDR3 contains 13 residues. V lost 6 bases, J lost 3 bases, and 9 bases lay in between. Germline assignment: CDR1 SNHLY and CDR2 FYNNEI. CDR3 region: CASRKQFNQPQHF. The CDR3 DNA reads TGTGCCAGCAGAAAACAGTTCAATCAGCCCCAGCATTTT.

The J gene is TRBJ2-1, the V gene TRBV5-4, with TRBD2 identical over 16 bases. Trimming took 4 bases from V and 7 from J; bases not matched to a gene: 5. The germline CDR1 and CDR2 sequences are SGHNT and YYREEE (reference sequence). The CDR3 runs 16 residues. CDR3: CASSPPGLAGGNEQFF. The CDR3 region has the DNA TGTGCCAGCAGCCCGCCGGGACTAGCGGGGGGGAATGAGCAGTTCTTC.

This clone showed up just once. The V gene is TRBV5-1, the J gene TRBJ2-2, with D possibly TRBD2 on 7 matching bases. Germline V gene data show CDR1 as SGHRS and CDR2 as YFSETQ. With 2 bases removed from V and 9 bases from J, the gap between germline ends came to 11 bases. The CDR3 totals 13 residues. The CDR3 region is CASSLGGGWELFF. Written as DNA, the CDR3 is TGCGCCAGCAGCTTAGGCGGGGGCTGGGAGCTGTTTTTT.

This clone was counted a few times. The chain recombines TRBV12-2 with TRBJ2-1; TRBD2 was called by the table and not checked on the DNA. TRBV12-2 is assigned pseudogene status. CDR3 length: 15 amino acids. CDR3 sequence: CASLVGAGGCDEQFF. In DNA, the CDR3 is TGTGCAAGTCTCGTAGGAGCGGGGGGGTGTGATGAGCAGTTCTTC.

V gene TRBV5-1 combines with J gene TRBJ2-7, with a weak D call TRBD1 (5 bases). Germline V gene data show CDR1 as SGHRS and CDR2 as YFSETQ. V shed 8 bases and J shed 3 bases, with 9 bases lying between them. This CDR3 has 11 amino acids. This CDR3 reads CARQVGYEQYF. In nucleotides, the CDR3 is TGCGCCAGACAGGTGGGCTACGAGCAGTACTTC.